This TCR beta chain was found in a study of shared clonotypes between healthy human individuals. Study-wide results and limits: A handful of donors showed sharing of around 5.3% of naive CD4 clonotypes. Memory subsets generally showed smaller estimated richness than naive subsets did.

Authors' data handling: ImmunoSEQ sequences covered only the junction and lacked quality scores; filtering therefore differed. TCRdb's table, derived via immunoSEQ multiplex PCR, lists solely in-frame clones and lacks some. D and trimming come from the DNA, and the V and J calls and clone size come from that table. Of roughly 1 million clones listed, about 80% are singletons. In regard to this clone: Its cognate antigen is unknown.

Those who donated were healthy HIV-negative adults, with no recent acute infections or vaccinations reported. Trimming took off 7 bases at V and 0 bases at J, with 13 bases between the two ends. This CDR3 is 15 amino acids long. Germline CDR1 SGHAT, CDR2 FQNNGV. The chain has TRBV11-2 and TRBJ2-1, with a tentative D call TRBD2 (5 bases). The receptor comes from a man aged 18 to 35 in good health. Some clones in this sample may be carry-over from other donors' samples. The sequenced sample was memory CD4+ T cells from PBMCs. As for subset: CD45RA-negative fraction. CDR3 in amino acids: CASTPSRLSYNEQFF. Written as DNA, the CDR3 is TGTGCCAGCACGCCTAGCCGCCTCTCCTACAATGAGCAGTTCTTC. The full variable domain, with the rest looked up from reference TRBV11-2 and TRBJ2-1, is EAGVAQSPRYKIIEKRQSVAFWCNPISGHATLYWYQQILGQGPKLLIQFQNNGVVDDSQLPKDRFSAERLKGVDSTLKIQPAKLEDSAVYLCASTPSRLSYNEQFFGPGTRLTVL.